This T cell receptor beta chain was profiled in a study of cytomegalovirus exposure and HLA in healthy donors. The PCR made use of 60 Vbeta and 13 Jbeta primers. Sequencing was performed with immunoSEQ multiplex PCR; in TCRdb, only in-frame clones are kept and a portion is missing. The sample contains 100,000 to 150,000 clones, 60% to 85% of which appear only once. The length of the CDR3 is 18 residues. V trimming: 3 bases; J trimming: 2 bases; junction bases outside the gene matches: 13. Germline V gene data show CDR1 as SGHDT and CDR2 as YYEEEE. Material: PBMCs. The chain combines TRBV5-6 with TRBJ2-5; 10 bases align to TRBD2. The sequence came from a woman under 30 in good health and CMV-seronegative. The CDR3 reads CASSWDRTSGVFQETQYF. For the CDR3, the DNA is TGTGCCAGCAGCTGGGACAGAACTAGCGGGGTCTTTCAAGAGACCCAGTACTTC.